Below are 30 T cell receptor beta chains sequenced from a single sample in a study of blood T cell repertoires in COVID-19. The protocol was immunoSEQ multiplex PCR, while the TCRdb copy is restricted to in-frame clones and leaves out a portion. The data show some 270,000 clones, 85% to 90% seen once. What was sequenced was peripheral blood. The receptors come from a man younger than 40 with acute or convalescent COVID-19.

The chain is built from TRBV30 and TRBJ1-6, with 7 bases lining up with TRBD1. Germline values: CDR1 GTSNPN, CDR2 SVGIG (reference sequence). With 8 bases clipped from V and 8 bases from J, the junction kept 9 bases outside the gene matches. This CDR3 comprises 13 residues. CDR3 bases: TGTGCCCACCGGGACAGCGGATATTCACCCCTCCACTTT. Protein sequence: CAHRDSGYSPLHF.

This clone appeared a single time. The V and J genes are TRBV10-3 and TRBJ1-5; D is possibly TRBD1 (5 bases). CDR3 length: 14 amino acids. V was trimmed by 3 bases and J by 6 bases, leaving 12 bases between them. Germline CDR1 ENHRY, CDR2 SYGVKD. The CDR3: CAISDGHGSQPQHF. CDR3 coding DNA: TGTGCCATCAGTGACGGACACGGGAGTCAGCCCCAGCATTTT.

A single count supports this clone. The chain joins TRBV19 to TRBJ1-5; possible D gene TRBD1, 5 bases. CDR3 length: 13 amino acids. Between the trimmed V and J ends, which lost 6 bases and 4 bases, there was a span of 10 bases. Germline V CDR1 and CDR2: LNHDA, SQIVND (reference sequence). The CDR3 protein is CASRWGRNQPQHF. The CDR3 region has the DNA TGTGCCAGTAGATGGGGCAGGAATCAGCCCCAGCATTTT. The complete variable domain, with remaining parts taken from reference TRBV19 and TRBJ1-5, reads DGGITQSPKYLFRKEGQNVTLSCEQNLNHDAMYWYRQDPGQGLRLIYYSQIVNDFQKGDIAEGYSVSREKKESFPLTVTSAQKNPTAFYLCASRWGRNQPQHFGDGTRLSIL.

The chain couples TRBV6-5 to TRBJ2-1; 9 nucleotides agree with TRBD1. V was pared by 4 bases and J by 5 bases, with 6 bases of the junction left unmatched. The CDR3 runs 15 residues. The V gene's germline CDR1 is MNHEY and CDR2 SVGAGI. The CDR3 loop is CASSSPGQGHNEQFF. The DNA for the CDR3 is TGTGCCAGCAGTTCCCCGGGACAGGGCCACAATGAGCAGTTCTTC.

Details on this clone: This specimen includes other DNA sequences encoding the same CDR3. V usage is TRBV5-1 and J usage is TRBJ1-2; D call uncertain. Germline CDR1 SGHRS, CDR2 YFSETQ. The CDR3 is 13 amino acids. Trimming took 0 bases from V and 1 from J, leaving 4 bases between them. Here the CDR3 DNA reads TGCGCCAGCAGCTTGGACAGTAACTATGGCTACACCTTC. This codes for CASSLDSNYGYTF.

This sequence joins TRBV10-1 and TRBJ2-1; TRBD2 matches 8 bases. The V segment lost 6 bases and the J segment 5 bases; nucleotides outside the gene matches: 9. CDR3 size: 15 residues. CDR1 is WNHNN, CDR2 SYGVQD, per germline (reference sequence). Written as DNA, the CDR3 is TGCGCCAGCAGCGCCGGGACTAGTGTGCACAATGAGCAGTTCTTC. Protein sequence: CASSAGTSVHNEQFF.

The rearrangement joins TRBV19 to TRBJ2-2; 10 positions match TRBD1. Per the germline V gene, CDR1 is LNHDA and CDR2 is SQIVND (reference sequence). J lost 1 base, V lost 5 bases, and 7 bases had no gene match. The CDR3 contains 17 residues. The CDR3 nucleotides read TGTGCCAGTAGTTCGGACAGGGGGTGGCTGAACACCGGGGAGCTGTTTTTT. It encodes CASSSDRGWLNTGELFF.

The chain carries TRBV3-1 (or the pseudogene TRBV3-2) and TRBJ1-2; 7 positions match TRBD1. The CDR3 spans 16 residues. Germline V gives CDR1 LGHDT, CDR2 YNNKEL (reference sequence). The trim removed 2 bases at V and 2 bases at J, leaving 8 bases unmatched. The CDR3 region is CASSQHTPTGNYGYTF. CDR3 nucleotide sequence: TGTGCCAGCAGCCAACATACCCCGACAGGGAACTATGGCTACACCTTC.

V is TRBV27 and J is TRBJ1-3; the D is unclear. Germline V gene data show CDR1 as MNHEY and CDR2 as SMNVEV (reference sequence). V was clipped by 5 bases and J by 0 bases, with 8 bases between them. The CDR3 is made up of 14 amino acids. The CDR3: CASSIGSSGNTIYF. The CDR3 coding sequence is TGTGCCAGCAGTATCGGGAGCTCTGGAAACACCATATATTTT.

This sequence joins TRBV5-6 and TRBJ1-6; 9 bases map to TRBD1. In germline, CDR1 is SGHDT, CDR2 YYEEEE. The CDR3 extends over 17 amino acids. J gave up 4 bases and V 4 bases, and 9 bases lay outside the gene matches. The DNA for the CDR3 is TGTGCCAGCAGCGTTAACAGGGGGCCGGGGTATAATTCACCCCTCCACTTT. Translating gives CASSVNRGPGYNSPLHF.

This rearrangement joins TRBV12-3 or TRBV12-4 to TRBJ2-1; 7 bases match TRBD1. The J segment lost 5 bases and the V segment lost 6 bases, leaving 4 bases of the junction unmatched. The CDR3 covers 13 residues. For the CDR3, the DNA is TGTGCCAGCAGGGGGACAGTGAACAATGAGCAGTTCTTC. The encoded protein is CASRGTVNNEQFF.

This clone has more than one count but fewer than ten. The chain links TRBV7-9 to TRBJ1-1; D gene ambiguous. The CDR3 is made up of 13 amino acids. Germline V gives CDR1 SEHNR, CDR2 FQNEAQ (reference sequence). V was shortened by 1 base and J by 6 bases, with 9 bases between the two germline ends. The CDR3 bases are TGTGCCAGCAGCTTAGGTACGGGGTCTGAAGCTTTCTTT. Its translation is CASSLGTGSEAFF.

The chain carries TRBV7-9 and TRBJ1-5; D unresolved. This CDR3 contains 15 residues. V was trimmed by 1 base and J by 4 bases, leaving 11 bases between them. Per germline, CDR1 SEHNR and CDR2 FQNEAQ (reference sequence). The CDR3 DNA reads TGTGCCAGCAGCTTAGACGGGGTAAGAAATCAGCCCCAGCATTTT. This sequence encodes CASSLDGVRNQPQHF.

V is TRBV5-4 and J is TRBJ1-1; 10 bases are shared with TRBD1. CDR1 and CDR2 (germline): SGHNT, YYREEE (reference sequence). V shed 2 bases and J 5 bases; nucleotides not matched to a gene: 6. This CDR3 has 15 residues. The CDR3 loop reads CASSLGRQGATEAFF. CDR3 sequence (DNA): TGTGCCAGCAGCTTAGGAAGACAGGGGGCGACTGAAGCTTTCTTT.

This chain's CDR3 is CASSYSRGSGTEAFF. The CDR3 DNA is TGTGCCAGCAGTTACTCGAGGGGGAGCGGTACTGAAGCTTTCTTT. The chain combines TRBV6-5 with TRBJ1-1, with D possibly TRBD1 on 6 matching bases. Germline V gene data show CDR1 as MNHEY and CDR2 as SVGAGI. Trimming cost V 0 bases and J 5 bases, with 13 bases left between them. CDR3 length: 15 residues.

J is TRBJ2-5 and V is TRBV29-1, with D perhaps TRBD1 (7 bases). There are 13 residues in the CDR3. Germline loops: CDR1 SQVTM, CDR2 ANQGSEA. Between the trimmed V and J ends, which lost 7 bases and 5 bases, there was a span of 17 bases. The CDR3 DNA reads TGCAGCGGGAAGGACGGGGGACAGGAGACCCAGTACTTC. This codes for CSGKDGGQETQYF.

The chain recombines TRBV4-1 with TRBJ2-7, with 9 bases fitting TRBD1. Germline V gene lookup returns CDR1 MGHRA and CDR2 YSYEKL. CDR3 length equals 15 residues. The V and J ends lost 2 bases and 5 bases, in that order; junction bases with no gene match: 7. CDR3 bases: TGCGCCAGCAGCCAAAATACCGGGACAGGGAACGAGCAGTACTTC. It is translated as CASSQNTGTGNEQYF.

This clone was seen once. J is TRBJ2-7 and V is TRBV27, with 9 bases lining up with TRBD2. Germline CDR1 MNHEY, CDR2 SMNVEV (reference sequence). This CDR3 is built from 14 residues. J was trimmed by 4 bases and V by 8 bases; bases with no gene match: 9. Written as DNA, the CDR3 is TGTGCCAGCGGCCCGGGACTAGCAGATTACGAGCAGTACTTC. It specifies CASGPGLADYEQYF.

The V call is TRBV19, the J call TRBJ1-3; maybe TRBD1 (5 bases). Germline assignment: CDR1 LNHDA and CDR2 SQIVND (reference sequence). CDR3 size: 14 residues. V was cut by 8 bases and J by 2 bases, with 13 bases left in between. As DNA, the CDR3 is TGTGCCAGTGCTTCAGGGTCTACTGGAAACACCATATATTTT. It encodes CASASGSTGNTIYF.

Only one count was recorded for this clone. The chain employs TRBV7-9 and TRBJ1-6; a possible D gene is TRBD1 (6 bases). The germline V gene has CDR1 SEHNR and CDR2 FQNEAQ (reference sequence). The CDR3 length is 14 residues. Trimming removed 4 bases at V and 7 bases at J, with 11 bases between. The CDR3 loop is CASSSETGNSPLHF. The DNA of the CDR3 is TGTGCCAGCAGCTCGGAGACAGGAAATTCACCCCTCCACTTT.

CDR3 amino acids: CASSESRLGQSPLHF. The CDR3 DNA reads TGCGCCAGCAGTGAGTCGAGGTTGGGGCAATCACCCCTCCACTTT. The chain combines TRBV10-2 with TRBJ1-6, with a tentative D call TRBD1 (5 bases). The CDR3 spans 15 residues. Germline V gene lookup returns CDR1 WSHSY and CDR2 SAAADI. Trimming pared 0 bases from V and 10 bases from J, leaving 13 bases between.

This clone has just one count. The rearrangement joins TRBV6-4 to TRBJ2-3; the match to TRBD2 covers 10 bases. The trim removed 6 bases at V and 10 bases at J, leaving 10 bases unmatched. This CDR3 spans 14 amino acids. The germline V gene encodes CDR1 MRHNA and CDR2 SNTAGT. CDR3 loop: CASREREGLGAQYF. CDR3 nucleotides: TGTGCCAGCAGGGAGCGGGAGGGCCTCGGGGCGCAGTATTTT.

This chain connects TRBV28 to TRBJ1-2, with 9 positions matching TRBD1. V was pared by 6 bases and J by 4 bases, with 9 bases of the junction left unmatched. The CDR3 runs 15 residues. Germline CDR1 and CDR2: MDHEN and SYDVKM. CDR3 loop: CASSSEGQGSYGYTF. In nucleotides, the CDR3 is TGTGCCAGCAGCTCAGAAGGACAGGGGAGCTATGGCTACACCTTC.

This chain uses TRBV2 with TRBJ1-1, with unresolved D. V shed 5 bases and J shed 7 bases, with 8 bases lying between them. The CDR3 totals 11 residues. Germline V gene data show CDR1 as SNHLY and CDR2 as FYNNEI. CDR3 residues: CASSSFVEAFF. The CDR3 DNA reads as TGTGCCAGCAGTTCGTTTGTTGAAGCTTTCTTT.

This chain connects TRBV11-2 to TRBJ1-1; maybe TRBD1 (5 bases). Germline assignment: CDR1 SGHAT and CDR2 FQNNGV. V was pared by 3 bases and J by 8 bases, with 13 bases between. This CDR3 region has 13 residues. The CDR3 DNA is TGTGCCAGCAGCTTGGCGGGGCAGGGCGAAGCTTTCTTT. Its translation is CASSLAGQGEAFF.

The chain combines TRBV19 with TRBJ1-4, with 9 bases lining up with TRBD1. V was pared by 7 bases and J by 0 bases, with 3 bases of the junction left unmatched. Germline-derived CDR1 and CDR2 are LNHDA and SQIVND (reference sequence). The CDR3 length is 15 residues. CDR3 bases: TGTGCCAGTAAGGACAGGGGCCCAACTAATGAAAAACTGTTTTTT. Amino acids: CASKDRGPTNEKLFF.

The rearrangement uses TRBV28 and TRBJ2-5; possible D gene TRBD1, 6 bases. V lost 8 bases, J lost 5 bases, and 18 bases lay in between. The CDR3 contains 14 residues. Germline V CDR1 and CDR2: MDHEN, SYDVKM. The CDR3 sequence is CASHQQGTAETQYF. The DNA of the CDR3 is TGTGCCAGCCACCAGCAGGGGACGGCGGAGACCCAGTACTTC.

The V call is TRBV5-1, the J call TRBJ2-7; the match to TRBD2 covers 7 bases. The V segment lost 3 bases and the J segment 2 bases; nucleotides outside the gene matches: 5. The CDR3 length is 14 residues. Germline-derived CDR1 and CDR2 are SGHRS and YFSETQ. CDR3 sequence reads: CASSSGGVPYEQYF. The CDR3 DNA sequence: TGCGCCAGCAGCTCGGGGGGAGTGCCCTACGAGCAGTACTTC.

This clone was found once. J is TRBJ1-5 and V is TRBV6-6; D gene uncertain. In germline, CDR1 is MNHNY, CDR2 SVGAGI (reference sequence). V dropped 6 bases and J dropped 0 bases, with 12 bases sitting between them. This CDR3 spans 15 amino acids. The CDR3 nucleotides are TGTGCCAGCAGGCAAATGACTGATAGCAATCAGCCCCAGCATTTT. Translating it yields CASRQMTDSNQPQHF.

This clone was found once. V and J are TRBV6-5 and TRBJ1-6, with no clear D. CDR3 length equals 14 residues. Germline loops: CDR1 MNHEY, CDR2 SVGAGI. V was pared by 8 bases and J by 3 bases, with 11 bases between. This chain's CDR3 is CASSIDGYNSPLHF. The CDR3, as DNA: TGTGCCAGCTCTATCGATGGCTATAATTCACCCCTCCACTTT.